Listed below are T cell receptor beta chains from one sample, sequenced in a study of blood T cell repertoires in COVID-19. Libraries were prepared by immunoSEQ multiplex PCR; TCRdb keeps only in-frame clonotypes and omits some of them. The sample holds roughly 160,000 clones, approximately 90% seen once. The source material was peripheral blood. These TCRs come from a man aged 45-60 years who had recovered from COVID-19. CDR3s include the opening cysteine and the closing phenylalanine or tryptophan. A D gene is named only where the DNA matches it firmly. Not all rows give a size; the values are once, few, many and, for expanded clones, a class.

D gene,V gene,J gene,clone size,CDR3 protein,CDR3 DNA
TRBD1,TRBV11-1,TRBJ2-7,-,CASSPFDRDYEQYF,TGTGCCAGCAGCCCCTTCGACAGGGACTACGAGCAGTACTTC
-,TRBV9,TRBJ1-1,few,CASSAYRDDTEAFF,TGTGCCAGCAGCGCATACAGGGACGACACTGAAGCTTTCTTT
-,TRBV11-2,TRBJ1-4,few,CASSLDAKGRGKLFF,TGTGCCAGCAGCTTAGATGCCAAGGGAAGGGGGAAACTGTTTTTT
-,TRBV28,TRBJ1-5,once,CASSLADSNQPQHF,TGTGCCAGCAGTTTAGCGGATAGCAATCAGCCCCAGCATTTT
TRBD2,TRBV7-2,TRBJ2-3,-,CASSATSGGTDTQYF,TGTGCCAGCAGCGCTACTAGCGGGGGCACAGATACGCAGTATTTT
-,TRBV5-1,TRBJ1-2,-,CASSLDPDYGYTF,TGCGCCAGCAGCTTGGATCCTGACTATGGCTACACCTTC
-,TRBV20-1,TRBJ1-4,-,CSASRRSNEKLFF,TGCAGTGCTAGTCGACGGAGTAATGAAAAACTGTTTTTT
-,TRBV10-3,TRBJ2-1,-,CAPLETFRDLTYNEQFF,TGTGCCCCATTGGAAACTTTTCGGGACTTAACCTACAATGAGCAGTTCTTC
TRBD1,TRBV10-3,TRBJ1-1,-,CAISPQGEMNTEAFF,TGTGCCATCAGTCCACAGGGGGAAATGAACACTGAAGCTTTCTTT
TRBD1,TRBV19,TRBJ1-2,-,CASRLTSQGAGYGYTF,TGTGCCAGTAGACTAACATCCCAGGGGGCAGGCTATGGCTACACCTTC
TRBD1,TRBV28,TRBJ1-4,once,CASSSGGTGRIPLRKLFF,TGTGCCAGCAGTTCGGGGGGGACAGGGAGAATCCCACTTAGAAAACTGTTTTTT
-,TRBV7-2,TRBJ1-1,-,CASSLNGNTEAFF,TGTGCCAGCAGCTTAAACGGGAACACTGAAGCTTTCTTT
TRBD1,TRBV27,TRBJ1-2,-,CASSAQGFLGGYTF,TGTGCCAGCAGTGCACAGGGGTTTTTGGGAGGCTACACCTTC
TRBD1,TRBV10-2,TRBJ1-5,-,CASSERDRGQPQHF,TGCGCCAGCAGTGAAAGGGACAGGGGGCAGCCCCAGCATTTT
-,TRBV7-2,TRBJ1-1,-,CASSQLRGNTEAFF,TGTGCCAGCAGCCAATTAAGGGGGAACACTGAAGCTTTCTTT
-,TRBV7-9,TRBJ1-2,-,CASSPNGLPKDYGYTF,TGTGCCAGCAGCCCAAACGGACTACCTAAGGACTATGGCTACACCTTC
-,TRBV7-2,TRBJ2-7,-,CASSLLDEQYF,TGTGCCAGCAGCTTACTAGACGAGCAGTACTTC
-,TRBV29-1,TRBJ2-3,-,CSVGIGTRWSTDTQYF,TGCAGCGTGGGGATAGGGACACGGTGGAGCACAGATACGCAGTATTTT
-,TRBV28,TRBJ1-2,-,CASSLSSNYGYTF,TGTGCCAGCAGTTTATCGTCCAACTATGGCTACACCTTC
-,TRBV4-1,TRBJ2-5,-,CASSQETPTGTQYF,TGCGCCAGCAGCCAAGAAACCCCGACGGGGACCCAGTACTTC
-,TRBV4-1,TRBJ2-1,-,CASSQDLGTHLEGEQFF,TGCGCCAGCAGCCAAGATCTAGGGACTCATTTAGAGGGTGAGCAGTTCTTC
-,TRBV5-1,TRBJ2-7,few,CASSLTTASVVEQYF,TGCGCCAGCAGCTTAACTACCGCCAGCGTTGTCGAGCAGTACTTC
TRBD1,TRBV3-1/TRBV3-2,TRBJ2-7,-,CASSRPGQGAREQYF,TGTGCCAGCAGTCGACCGGGACAGGGGGCGCGTGAGCAGTACTTC
-,TRBV14,TRBJ1-6,once,CASSQITGFNSPLHF,TGTGCCAGCAGCCAGATAACAGGGTTTAATTCACCCCTCCACTTT
TRBD2,TRBV27,TRBJ2-1,once,CASSFLGAGGHNEQFF,TGTGCCAGCAGTTTTCTGGGAGCGGGGGGCCACAATGAGCAGTTCTTC
-,TRBV7-9,TRBJ1-2,-,CASSPITVNYGYTF,TGTGCCAGCAGCCCAATCACGGTCAACTATGGCTACACCTTC
-,TRBV28,TRBJ2-2,-,CASYSQTVLTGELFF,TGTGCCAGCTATTCTCAGACAGTCCTTACCGGGGAGCTGTTTTTT
-,TRBV19,TRBJ1-5,-,CASAEPPYQPQHF,TGTGCCAGCGCGGAGCCGCCATATCAGCCCCAGCATTTT
TRBD2,TRBV9,TRBJ2-2,-,CASSFRTSGGAGGELFF,TGTGCCAGCAGCTTCCGGACTAGCGGGGGGGCCGGAGGGGAGCTGTTTTTT
-,TRBV7-6,TRBJ2-6,-,CASSPTGSGANVLTF,TGTGCCAGCAGCCCAACGGGCTCTGGGGCCAACGTCCTGACTTTC
-,TRBV30,TRBJ2-2,-,CAWSVRGSLTGELFF,TGTGCCTGGAGTGTACGGGGGTCTTTGACCGGGGAGCTGTTTTTT
-,TRBV4-3,TRBJ1-1,-,CASSQDPGDTEAFF,TGCGCCAGCAGCCAAGACCCCGGGGACACTGAAGCTTTCTTT
-,TRBV2,TRBJ1-5,-,CASSGAGVANQPQHF,TGTGCCAGCAGTGGTGCAGGTGTTGCCAACCAGCCCCAGCATTTT
TRBD1,TRBV4-3,TRBJ2-7,-,CASSQGQGGPYEQYF,TGCGCCAGCAGCCAGGGACAGGGGGGACCCTACGAGCAGTACTTC
TRBD2,TRBV7-3,TRBJ2-3,once,CASSISGGTDTQYF,TGTGCCAGCAGTATTAGCGGGGGCACAGATACGCAGTATTTT
-,TRBV7-2,TRBJ1-2,-,CATHGGPYGYTF,TGTGCCACCCATGGGGGCCCGTATGGCTACACCTTC
-,TRBV28,TRBJ2-1,-,CASSLLPVYNEQFF,TGTGCCAGCAGTTTATTGCCGGTCTACAATGAGCAGTTCTTC
-,TRBV5-1,TRBJ2-1,-,CASSLRSGISSYNEQFF,TGCGCCAGCAGCCTTCGCTCCGGGATAAGCTCCTACAATGAGCAGTTCTTC
TRBD2,TRBV2,TRBJ2-7,-,CASSEVTSVTYEQYF,TGTGCCAGCAGTGAAGTGACTAGCGTTACCTACGAGCAGTACTTC
-,TRBV28,TRBJ1-4,-,CASQETGFIGEKLFF,TGTGCCAGCCAGGAAACAGGGTTTATCGGTGAAAAACTGTTTTTT
-,TRBV5-5,TRBJ1-4,-,CASSLLTDPSIEKLFF,TGTGCCAGCAGCTTGTTGACAGATCCTTCGATTGAAAAACTGTTTTTT
-,TRBV6-2/TRBV6-3,TRBJ1-1,-,CASSPPREGTEAFF,TGTGCCAGCAGCCCCCCCCGCGAGGGAACTGAAGCTTTCTTT
-,TRBV18,TRBJ1-5,-,CASSPDRYNQPQHF,TGTGCCAGCTCACCCGACAGGTACAATCAGCCCCAGCATTTT
-,TRBV6-6,TRBJ1-3,-,CASSPYYPEVDF,TGTGCCAGCAGTCCCTATTATCCGGAGGTAGATTTT